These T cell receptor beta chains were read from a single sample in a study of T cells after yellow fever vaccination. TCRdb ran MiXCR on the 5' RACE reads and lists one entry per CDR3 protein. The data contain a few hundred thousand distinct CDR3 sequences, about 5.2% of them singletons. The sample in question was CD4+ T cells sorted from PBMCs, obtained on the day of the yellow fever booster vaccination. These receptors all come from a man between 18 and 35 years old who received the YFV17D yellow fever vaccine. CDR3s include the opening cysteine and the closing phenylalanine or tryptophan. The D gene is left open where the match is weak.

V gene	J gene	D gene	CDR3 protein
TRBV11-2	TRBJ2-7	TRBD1	CASRRPGQGGSEQYF
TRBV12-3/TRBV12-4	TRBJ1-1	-	CASSFFQGQNTEAFF
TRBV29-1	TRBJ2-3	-	CSVTGTDTDTQYF
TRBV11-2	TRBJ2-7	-	CASSSHYEQYF
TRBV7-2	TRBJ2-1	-	CASSRDQSSYNEQFF
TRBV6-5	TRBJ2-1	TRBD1	CASSYAWTGTNEQFF
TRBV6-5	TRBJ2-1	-	CASSYLVPRGINNEQFF
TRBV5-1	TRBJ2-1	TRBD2	CASSRVGLAGTNEQFF
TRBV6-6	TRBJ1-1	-	CASSLQRDTRGAAFF
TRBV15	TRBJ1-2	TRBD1	CATRFQGAIRYTF
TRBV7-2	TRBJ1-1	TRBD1	CASSRSQGGHTEAFF
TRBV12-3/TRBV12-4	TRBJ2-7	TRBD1	CASSPTAGGRSEQYF
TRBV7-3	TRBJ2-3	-	CASSPNPIQPDTQYF